The source of this TCR beta chain is a study of T cell responses to AZD1222 COVID-19 vaccine. Findings of the study overall: An increase in Spike-specific TCR breadth and depth was observed after two AZD1222 doses. Close to half of spike-specific TCRs reportedly recognize unmutated variant regions. Clonal diversity was possibly underestimated, and the donors were mostly white British, with more females. Distributed over spike, vaccine-associated CD4 TCRs predominated at 160-218 and 743-854.

Remarks on this clone: What it binds is unknown.

TCRdb's copy holds only in-frame clones and misses some; the assay was immunoSEQ multiplex PCR. This sample has about 110,000 clones, with roughly nine tenths found just once. Sample: peripheral blood, taken on day 0 of AZD1222 vaccination. This clonotype was obtained from an adult in good health.

The CDR3 bases are TGTGCCAGCAGCCAAGTCGTGGGCAGCGGGGCGAGCGAGCAGTACTTC. It is translated as CASSQVVGSGASEQYF. The gene calls are TRBV4-2 and TRBJ2-7, with 7 positions matching TRBD2. Looked up from germline, CDR1 is LGHNA and CDR2 is YNFKEQ. The junction had 12 bases not matched to a gene; V was cut back by 1 base and J by 6 bases. CDR3 length: 16 amino acids.